This T cell receptor beta chain was obtained from a study of blood T cells in healthy people across ages. This clonotype was counted between two and nine times. Next came a second PCR, run for about 7 to 12 cycles, which used a sample-barcoded 5' primer along with a J-beta primer mix. The template-switch adaptor, which had 12 random nucleotides, put a tag on each cDNA molecule. TCRdb fed the 5' RACE reads into MiXCR, producing one record per CDR3 protein. The sample consists of 1.5 million or so distinct CDR3 sequences, approximately 38% of them appearing once. The origin of this receptor is a woman in her late teens or twenties in good health. Sequenced: blood.

CDR3 sequence (DNA): TGTGCCAGTACGTCCCGCTCGTACGAGCAGTACTTC. This sequence encodes CASTSRSYEQYF. J is TRBJ2-7 and V is TRBV13; no definite D call. CDR3 length equals 12 residues. Trimming took off 9 bases at V and 4 bases at J, with 13 bases between the two ends. The germline gives CDR1 PRHDT, CDR2 FYEKMQ (reference sequence).